The sequence of this TCR beta chain was determined in a study of T-cell reconstitution after alpha-beta-depleted transplantation in children. Study-wide findings and caveats: As was reported, about two months after transplant, alpha-beta T cells came from several hundred expanded graft clones.

Construction of the TCRbeta library involved unique molecular identifiers. Via MiXCR, TCRdb re-called the PCR reads, giving one row per CDR3 protein. Seen here are 750,000 to 950,000 distinct CDR3 sequences, roughly 15% observed once, and the top ten hold approximately 5%. This clonotype was seen a handful of times. Its specificity is unknown. CDR1 is DFQATT, CDR2 SNEGSKA, per germline (reference sequence). The CDR3 covers 18 residues. The ends lost 0 bases at V and 3 bases at J; junction bases unmatched: 17. The input for sequencing was PBMCs, mostly from graft donor cells, taken 360 days after TCRalphabeta/CD19-depleted stem cell transplant. The chain employs TRBV20-1 and TRBJ2-7, with 7 bases lining up with TRBD2. This TCR was sampled from a male patient aged 10 to 17 who had a stem cell transplant for acute lymphoblastic leukemia, so the T cells may come from the graft donor. CDR3 loop: CSAREGVFGGSFIYEQYF. Written as DNA, the CDR3 is TGCAGTGCTAGAGAGGGTGTTTTTGGCGGGAGTTTTATCTACGAGCAGTACTTC.